This record covers a single T cell receptor beta chain. Its specificity is not known. The sample is drawn from a study of Tregs in tolerant kidney transplant recipients. Data came from immunoSEQ multiplex PCR; TCRdb stores just in-frame clones and leaves some out. The sample contains some 80,000 clones, 98% of which appear only once. CDR1 is LNHDA, CDR2 SQIVND, per germline (reference sequence). The V gene end was trimmed by 6 bases and the J gene end by 5 bases; junction bases not matched to a gene: 6. This CDR3 is 13 amino acids long. Study results and caveats: Changing PCR primers prevented nucleotide comparison between some patients' samples. This study did not directly address biological reproducibility.

This specimen consisted of CD4+ T cells from blood, obtained before the transplant. This clonotype originated in a human donor who received a combined kidney and bone marrow transplant. The rearrangement joins TRBV19 to TRBJ2-5; TRBD1 matches at 7 bases. The CDR3 DNA is TGTGCCAGTAGAAGGGGACAGACGGAGACCCAGTACTTC. This gives the protein CASRRGQTETQYF. Full variable domain (missing parts from reference TRBV19 and TRBJ2-5): DGGITQSPKYLFRKEGQNVTLSCEQNLNHDAMYWYRQDPGQGLRLIYYSQIVNDFQKGDIAEGYSVSREKKESFPLTVTSAQKNPTAFYLCASRRGQTETQYFGPGTRLLVL.